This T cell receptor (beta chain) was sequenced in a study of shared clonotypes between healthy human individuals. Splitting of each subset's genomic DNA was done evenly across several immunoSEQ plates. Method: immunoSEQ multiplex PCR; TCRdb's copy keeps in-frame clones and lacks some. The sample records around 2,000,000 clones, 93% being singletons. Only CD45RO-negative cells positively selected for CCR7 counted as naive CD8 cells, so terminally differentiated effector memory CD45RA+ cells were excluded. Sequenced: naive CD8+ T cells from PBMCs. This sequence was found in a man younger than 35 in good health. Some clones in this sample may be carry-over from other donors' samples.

CDR3 loop: CASSLLSAGGGGYTF. The CDR3 nucleotides read TGTGCCAGCAGCTTGCTGTCTGCCGGAGGTGGTGGCTACACCTTC. V is TRBV5-5 and J is TRBJ1-2; no definite D call. The CDR3 has 15 residues. Germline V CDR1 and CDR2: SGHKS, YYEKEE (reference sequence). The V end was cut by 1 base, the J end by 7 bases, with 17 bases between.